Below, one TCR beta chain is given with its context. Its target is unknown. This sample was included in a study of long-term antiretroviral therapy in people with HIV. Study-wide findings and caveats: Regardless of time point, clones expanded before ART dominated the repertoire. Even long-term ART left TRB diversity below transplant donor controls, despite gains.

Researchers report immunoSEQ v3.0 was run at survey level. The method was immunoSEQ multiplex PCR; TCRdb's version includes in-frame clones alone and lacks a portion of them. The table includes tens of thousands of clones, around four fifths detected once. Every one of the participants with HIV received treatment in the United States. The V gene's germline CDR1 is LGHNA and CDR2 YNFKEQ. V lost 0 bases and J 1 base, leaving 9 bases between the germline ends. This CDR3 contains 15 residues. Source: unsorted PBMCs, taken 1.9 years after starting antiretroviral therapy. This TCR was sampled from a woman aged 45-65 years with HIV. The chain combines TRBV4-2 with TRBJ1-1; D gene ambiguous. The CDR3 protein is CASSQDRLQNTEAFF. CDR3 nucleotide sequence: TGTGCCAGCAGCCAAGATCGACTCCAGAACACTGAAGCTTTCTTT.